This section outlines one T cell receptor (beta chain) sequence together with its context. The table came from immunoSEQ multiplex PCR; TCRdb's copy has only in-frame clones and leaves some out. The repertoire has over 400,000 clones, about 84% of them found once; the top ten carry about an eighth. The CDR3 runs 14 residues. Germline V CDR1 and CDR2: MDHEN, SYDVKM. The ends were cut back, 6 bases at V and 6 bases at J, with 14 bases in the middle. The sample belongs to a study of shared clonotypes between healthy human individuals. This TCR came from a woman aged 40 to 50 in good health. Some clones in this sample may be carry-over from other donors' samples. Sequencing was carried out using PBMCs. This chain uses TRBV28 with TRBJ2-2; D gene ambiguous. CDR3 region: CASSPSRIAGELFF. In DNA form, the CDR3 reads TGTGCCAGCAGCCCTTCGCGGATAGCCGGGGAGCTGTTTTTT.